This paragraph covers one TCR beta chain sequence. Its target is unknown. The data originate from a study of cytomegalovirus exposure and HLA in healthy donors. Generated by immunoSEQ multiplex PCR, the TCRdb table keeps only in-frame clones and is missing some. The table lists tens of thousands of clones, 70% to 90% of them singletons, with about 3.8% in the top ten. Study-level points and caveats: Diagnosis of cytomegalovirus status made by the classifier reportedly showed high specificity and sensitivity. Investigators reported more than 150 TCR beta chains as tied to cytomegalovirus.

Sequenced: PBMCs. This sequence was found in a woman younger than 30 in good health and CMV-seropositive.

The CDR3 nucleotides are TGTGCCAGCAGTGCCGGGGACTTTCCCACAGATACGCAGTATTTT. It codes for CASSAGDFPTDTQYF. The rearrangement uses TRBV28 and TRBJ2-3; maybe TRBD2 (6 bases). Germline V lookup: CDR1 MDHEN, CDR2 SYDVKM. Trimming took off 5 bases at V and 2 bases at J, with 14 bases between the two ends. The CDR3 consists of 15 residues.